This entry lists 27 T cell receptor beta chains sequenced from one sample in a study of blood T cell repertoires in COVID-19. Method: immunoSEQ multiplex PCR; TCRdb's copy keeps in-frame clones and lacks some. The table records 52,000 or so clones, 90% of them present only once. The sequenced sample consisted of peripheral blood. The receptors come from a man aged 50 to 59 with acute or convalescent COVID-19.

The CDR3 here is CAWSASGRVQETQYF. CDR3 nucleotide sequence: TGTGCCTGGAGTGCCAGCGGGAGGGTCCAAGAGACCCAGTACTTC. V is TRBV30 and J is TRBJ2-5; 10 bases are a match to TRBD2. The CDR3 loop spans 15 amino acids. CDR1 and CDR2 (germline): GTSNPN, SVGIG (reference sequence). Trimming took 1 base from V and 1 from J; bases not matched to a gene: 3.

This sequence joins TRBV7-8 and TRBJ2-5; TRBD2 might be the D (5 bases). Germline V gene lookup returns CDR1 SGHVS and CDR2 FQNEAQ. V was shortened by 1 base and J by 2 bases, with 11 bases between the two germline ends. The CDR3 runs 15 residues. CDR3 sequence: CASSLVGGPQETQYF. The DNA for the CDR3 is TGTGCCAGCAGCTTAGTTGGCGGGCCTCAAGAGACCCAGTACTTC.

The chain carries TRBV27 and TRBJ2-4, with TRBD2 matching over 9 bases. After removal of 5 bases from V and 10 bases from J, the junction contained 15 bases not matched to a gene. CDR1 and CDR2 from the germline V gene are MNHEY and SMNVEV (reference sequence). The CDR3 loop spans 16 amino acids. CDR3 nucleotide sequence: TGTGCCAGCAGTCCCCAATTGGCGGGAGGGGGTCGGATTCAGTACTTC. Amino acid sequence: CASSPQLAGGGRIQYF.

V and J are TRBV4-3 and TRBJ2-1; 7 bases agree with TRBD2. The CDR3 is 16 amino acids. Losses at the gene ends were 4 bases for V and 0 bases for J; bases not matched to a gene: 6. From germline, CDR1 is LGHNA and CDR2 YSLEER. The CDR3 here is CASSPSGANSYNEQFF. In DNA, the CDR3 is TGCGCCAGCAGCCCTAGCGGAGCAAACTCCTACAATGAGCAGTTCTTC.

The chain combines TRBV7-9 with TRBJ1-1; a weak D match, TRBD1 (5 bases). The CDR3 length is 15 residues. Germline V lookup: CDR1 SEHNR, CDR2 FQNEAQ (reference sequence). V lost 0 bases and J 0 bases, leaving 8 bases between the germline ends. CDR3 sequence: CASSLASGMNTEAFF. For the CDR3, the DNA is TGTGCCAGCAGCTTAGCCTCAGGGATGAACACTGAAGCTTTCTTT.

The chain employs TRBV3-1 (or the pseudogene TRBV3-2) and TRBJ1-3; 8 nucleotides line up with TRBD1. This CDR3 is 16 amino acids long. Germline assignment: CDR1 LGHDT and CDR2 YNNKEL (reference sequence). The trim removed 3 bases at V and 0 bases at J, leaving 4 bases unmatched. The CDR3 region is CASSQWTGLSGNTIYF. The CDR3 DNA reads as TGTGCCAGCAGCCAGTGGACAGGGCTCTCTGGAAACACCATATATTTT.

This clone was seen only once. The J gene is TRBJ2-3, the V gene TRBV4-1; a possible D gene is TRBD1 (5 bases). V was trimmed by 0 bases and J by 3 bases, leaving 10 bases between them. The CDR3 extends over 15 amino acids. The germline CDR1 and CDR2 sequences are MGHRA and YSYEKL. CDR3: CASSQDQQATDTQYF. The CDR3 coding sequence is TGCGCCAGCAGCCAAGATCAACAGGCGACAGATACGCAGTATTTT.

V is TRBV30 and J is TRBJ2-3; 10 nucleotides match TRBD2. CDR1 GTSNPN and CDR2 SVGIG come from the germline V gene (reference sequence). V was clipped by 1 base and J by 0 bases; unmatched bases: 4. The CDR3 consists of 16 residues. The CDR3 DNA reads as TGTGCCTGGAGTGCCGGACTAGCGGCTAGCACAGATACGCAGTATTTT. Translating it yields CAWSAGLAASTDTQYF. The full variable domain, completed using reference TRBV30 and TRBJ2-3, is SQTIHQWPATLVQPVGSPLSLECTVEGTSNPNLYWYRQAAGRGLQLLFYSVGIGQISSEVPQNLSASRPQDRQFILSSKKLLLSDSGFYLCAWSAGLAASTDTQYFGPGTRLTVL.

This clone was seen just once. V and J are TRBV9 and TRBJ2-6; D is ambiguous. V was cut by 7 bases and J by 0 bases, with 11 bases left in between. Germline assignment: CDR1 SGDLS and CDR2 YYNGEE. This CDR3 has 15 amino acids. CDR3 region: CASSRLPSGANVLTF. CDR3 nucleotide sequence: TGTGCCAGCTCTCGTCTCCCCTCTGGGGCCAACGTCCTGACTTTC.

The rearrangement uses TRBV6-5 and TRBJ1-5; D is ambiguous. The CDR3 sequence is 15 residues long. Germline loops: CDR1 MNHEY, CDR2 SVGAGI. V lost 2 bases, J lost 1 base, and 9 bases lay in between. The CDR3 bases are TGTGCCAGCAGTTACGGTCAGGTGAGCAATCAGCCCCAGCATTTT. This codes for CASSYGQVSNQPQHF.

This clone was counted once. The rearrangement joins TRBV5-1 to TRBJ2-2; 8 bases line up with TRBD1. With V trimmed by 4 bases and J by 3 bases, 5 bases remained unmatched. From germline, CDR1 is SGHRS and CDR2 YFSETQ. There are 15 residues in the CDR3. The CDR3 DNA is TGCGCCAGCAGCAGGACAGGGTCGGACACCGGGGAGCTGTTTTTT. The encoded protein is CASSRTGSDTGELFF.

The rearrangement links TRBV10-3 to TRBJ1-1; D is undetermined. CDR3 length: 16 amino acids. Trimming pared 0 bases from V and 0 bases from J, leaving 11 bases between. Per the germline V gene, CDR1 is ENHRY and CDR2 is SYGVKD. The DNA of the CDR3 is TGTGCCATCAGTGAGTCCGGGCGGGGAATGAACACTGAAGCTTTCTTT. Its translation is CAISESGRGMNTEAFF.

V is TRBV27 and J is TRBJ2-1, with 7 bases aligning to TRBD2. CDR3 length: 15 residues. With V trimmed by 3 bases and J by 1 base, 3 bases remained unmatched. Germline-derived CDR1 and CDR2 are MNHEY and SMNVEV (reference sequence). CDR3 nucleotide sequence: TGTGCCAGCAGTTTGGGCGGGAGTTCCTACAATGAGCAGTTCTTC. Encoded protein: CASSLGGSSYNEQFF.

This sequence joins TRBV7-2 and TRBJ2-1; D is possibly TRBD2 (5 bases). Germline CDR1 reads SGHTA; CDR2 reads FQGNSA. This CDR3 comprises 18 residues. Trimming cost V 1 base and J 5 bases, with 21 bases left between them. This chain's CDR3 is CASSLGIPTSGGDNEQFF. Here the CDR3 DNA reads TGTGCCAGCAGCTTAGGTATACCCACAAGCGGAGGAGACAATGAGCAGTTCTTC.

In its sample, this clone was seen a few times. The chain uses TRBV9 and TRBJ2-7; tentatively, D is TRBD1 (6 bases). Germline lookup yields CDR1 SGDLS and CDR2 YYNGEE. This CDR3 is built from 14 residues. Trimming removed 6 bases at V and 5 bases at J, with 18 bases between. The DNA for the CDR3 is TGTGCCAGCAACCCACAGGGATCATTACACGAGCAGTACTTC. This encodes CASNPQGSLHEQYF.

The CDR3 region is CSGIRDPGGYTEAFF. CDR3 nucleotide sequence: TGCAGCGGCATCCGGGACCCGGGAGGATACACTGAAGCTTTCTTT. The chain has TRBV29-1 and TRBJ1-1; the D gene is possibly TRBD1 (5 bases). The germline V gene has CDR1 SQVTM and CDR2 ANQGSEA. This CDR3 is 15 amino acids long. V was pared by 7 bases and J by 3 bases, with 21 bases between.

The V and J genes are TRBV6-5 and TRBJ2-1; 12 positions match TRBD2. This CDR3 contains 15 residues. Germline CDR1 is MNHEY and CDR2 is SVGAGI. J gave up 6 bases and V 0 bases, and 0 bases lay outside the gene matches. The CDR3 sequence is CASSYSTSGSNEQFF. The CDR3 nucleotides read TGTGCCAGCAGTTACTCGACTAGCGGGAGCAATGAGCAGTTCTTC.

This chain uses TRBV10-2 with TRBJ2-1; D remains ambiguous. Germline CDR1 is WSHSY and CDR2 is SAAADI. Trimming took 7 bases from V and 0 from J, leaving 10 bases between them. The CDR3 contains 14 residues. CDR3 nucleotide sequence: TGCGCCAGCATGAGGTACTTCTCCTACAATGAGCAGTTCTTC. Its translation: CASMRYFSYNEQFF.

Details on this clone: Other DNA sequences in the sample encode the same CDR3. The rearrangement uses TRBV5-1 and TRBJ2-5; 9 nucleotides agree with TRBD1. J lost 0 bases, V lost 0 bases, and 0 bases had no gene match. Germline CDR1 SGHRS, CDR2 YFSETQ. There are 15 residues in the CDR3. As DNA, the CDR3 is TGCGCCAGCAGCTTGGGGGACAGGGACCAAGAGACCCAGTACTTC. Translation: CASSLGDRDQETQYF.

The V gene is TRBV3-1 (or the pseudogene TRBV3-2), the J gene TRBJ1-1, with a weak D call TRBD1 (5 bases). V lost 5 bases to trimming and J lost 0 bases, with 16 bases between them. The germline CDR1 and CDR2 sequences are LGHDT and YNNKEL (reference sequence). The CDR3 length is 16 residues. As DNA, the CDR3 is TGTGCCAGCAGCAGGGGAAGTACAGGAGTGAACACTGAAGCTTTCTTT. Amino acids: CASSRGSTGVNTEAFF.

The chain couples TRBV24-1 to TRBJ2-3; the match to TRBD2 covers 7 bases. Germline lookup yields CDR1 KGHDR and CDR2 SFDVKD. The CDR3 sequence is 15 residues long. V trimming: 6 bases; J trimming: 3 bases; junction bases outside the gene matches: 8. The CDR3 protein is CATSSGATGTDTQYF. Here the CDR3 DNA reads TGTGCCACCAGTAGCGGGGCCACGGGAACAGATACGCAGTATTTT.

The chain recombines TRBV6-5 with TRBJ2-2, with 10 bases aligning to TRBD2. The ends lost 10 bases at V and 5 bases at J; junction bases unmatched: 10. This CDR3 is built from 15 residues. Germline V CDR1 and CDR2: MNHEY, SVGAGI. The CDR3 loop reads CATRGLAGVTGELFF. CDR3 in DNA: TGTGCCACCCGGGGGCTAGCGGGAGTTACCGGGGAGCTGTTTTTT.

CDR3: CASSIPGLAGADTQYF. CDR3 bases: TGTGCCAGCAGCATCCCGGGCCTAGCGGGAGCTGATACGCAGTATTTT. The gene calls are TRBV21-1 and TRBJ2-3; no check of the table's D call, TRBD2, against the DNA was made. TRBV21-1 is termed a pseudogene. The CDR3 covers 16 residues.

The CDR3 DNA sequence: TGTGCCAGCAGCCCGTCCGGGACAGGGGGCTGGTATGGCTACACCTTC. Translation: CASSPSGTGGWYGYTF. The chain couples TRBV3-1 (or the pseudogene TRBV3-2) to TRBJ1-2; 12 nucleotides line up with TRBD1. This CDR3 is built from 16 residues. Unmatched junction bases numbered 8, after V lost 4 bases and J lost 5 bases. Germline values: CDR1 LGHDT, CDR2 YNNKEL (reference sequence).

The chain combines TRBV19 with TRBJ1-2; 7 bases map to TRBD1. Germline V gene lookup returns CDR1 LNHDA and CDR2 SQIVND (reference sequence). CDR3 length equals 15 residues. The V and J ends lost 3 bases and 4 bases, in that order; junction bases with no gene match: 8. Here the CDR3 reads CASSIDRERVYGYTF. CDR3 coding DNA: TGTGCCAGTAGTATCGACAGGGAAAGAGTCTATGGCTACACCTTC.

The J gene is TRBJ2-5, the V gene TRBV6-5, with 8 bases aligning to TRBD2. The CDR3 runs 15 residues. J was trimmed by 5 bases and V by 3 bases; bases with no gene match: 8. From germline, CDR1 is MNHEY and CDR2 SVGAGI. The CDR3 nucleotides are TGTGCCAGCAGTTATCGCGAGCGGGAGAAGGAGACCCAGTACTTC. Translation gives CASSYREREKETQYF.

The chain couples TRBV6-5 to TRBJ1-6, with a tentative D call TRBD1 (5 bases). This CDR3 is 14 amino acids long. V lost 7 bases and J lost 8, with 15 bases in between. From germline, CDR1 is MNHEY and CDR2 SVGAGI. The CDR3 DNA sequence: TGTGCCAGCACTCGCGGGGGGGTTGATTCACCCCTCCACTTT. Translating it yields CASTRGGVDSPLHF.